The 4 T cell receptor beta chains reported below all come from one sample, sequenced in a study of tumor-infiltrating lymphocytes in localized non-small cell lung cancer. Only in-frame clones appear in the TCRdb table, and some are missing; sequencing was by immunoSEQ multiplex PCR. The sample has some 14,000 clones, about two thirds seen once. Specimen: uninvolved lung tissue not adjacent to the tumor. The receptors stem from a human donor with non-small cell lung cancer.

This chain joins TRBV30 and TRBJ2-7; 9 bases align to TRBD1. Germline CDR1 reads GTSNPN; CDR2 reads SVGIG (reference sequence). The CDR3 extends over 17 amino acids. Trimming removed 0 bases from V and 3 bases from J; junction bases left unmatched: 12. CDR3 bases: TGTGCCTGGAGTGTACTCCGGGACAGGGATCTCTACTACGAGCAGTACTTC. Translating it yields CAWSVLRDRDLYYEQYF.

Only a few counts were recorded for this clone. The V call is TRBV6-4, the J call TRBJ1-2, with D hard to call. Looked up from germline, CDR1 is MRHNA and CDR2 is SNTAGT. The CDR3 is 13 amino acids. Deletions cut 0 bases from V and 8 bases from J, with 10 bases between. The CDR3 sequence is CASSDSSGRGYTF. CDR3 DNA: TGTGCCAGCAGTGACTCGAGCGGACGGGGCTACACCTTC.

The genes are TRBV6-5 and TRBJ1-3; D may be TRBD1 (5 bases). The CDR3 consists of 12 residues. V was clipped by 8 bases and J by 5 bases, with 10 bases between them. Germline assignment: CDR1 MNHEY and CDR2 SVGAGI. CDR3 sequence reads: CASGAARNTIYF. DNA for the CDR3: TGTGCCAGCGGGGCTGCCCGAAACACCATATATTTT.

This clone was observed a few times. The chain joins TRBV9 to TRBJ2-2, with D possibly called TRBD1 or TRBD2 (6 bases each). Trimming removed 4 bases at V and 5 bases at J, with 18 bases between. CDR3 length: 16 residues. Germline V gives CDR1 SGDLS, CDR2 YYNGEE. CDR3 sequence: CASSPRWGAGTGELFF. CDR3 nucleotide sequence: TGTGCCAGCAGCCCACGGTGGGGGGCAGGAACCGGGGAGCTGTTTTTT.